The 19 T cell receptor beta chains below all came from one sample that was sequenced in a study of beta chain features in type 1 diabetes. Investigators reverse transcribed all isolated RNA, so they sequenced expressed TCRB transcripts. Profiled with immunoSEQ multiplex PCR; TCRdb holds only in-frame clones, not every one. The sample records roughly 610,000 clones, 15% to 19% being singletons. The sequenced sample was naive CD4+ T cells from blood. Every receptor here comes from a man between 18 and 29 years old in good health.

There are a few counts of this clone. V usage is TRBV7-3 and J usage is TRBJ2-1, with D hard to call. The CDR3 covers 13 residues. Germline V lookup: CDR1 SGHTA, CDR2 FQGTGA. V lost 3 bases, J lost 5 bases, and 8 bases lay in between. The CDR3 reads CASSLTLNNEQFF. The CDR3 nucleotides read TGTGCCAGCAGCTTGACCCTAAACAATGAGCAGTTCTTC.

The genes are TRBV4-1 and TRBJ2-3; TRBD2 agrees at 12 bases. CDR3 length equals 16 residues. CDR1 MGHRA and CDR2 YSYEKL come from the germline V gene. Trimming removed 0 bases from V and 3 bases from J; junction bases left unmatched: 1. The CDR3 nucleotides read TGCGCCAGCAGCCAAGACGGGACTAGCGGGACAGATACGCAGTATTTT. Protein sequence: CASSQDGTSGTDTQYF.

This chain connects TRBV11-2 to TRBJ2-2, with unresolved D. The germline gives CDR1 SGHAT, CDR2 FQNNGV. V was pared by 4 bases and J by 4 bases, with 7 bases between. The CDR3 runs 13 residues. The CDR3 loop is CASSSLSTGELFF. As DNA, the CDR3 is TGTGCCAGCAGCTCCCTTTCCACCGGGGAGCTGTTTTTT.

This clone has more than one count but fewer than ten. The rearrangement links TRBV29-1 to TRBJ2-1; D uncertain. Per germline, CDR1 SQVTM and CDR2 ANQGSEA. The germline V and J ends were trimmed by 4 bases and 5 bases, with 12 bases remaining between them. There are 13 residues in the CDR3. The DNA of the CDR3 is TGCAGCGTTGCAAGGGCGGTGGACAATGAGCAGTTCTTC. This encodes CSVARAVDNEQFF.

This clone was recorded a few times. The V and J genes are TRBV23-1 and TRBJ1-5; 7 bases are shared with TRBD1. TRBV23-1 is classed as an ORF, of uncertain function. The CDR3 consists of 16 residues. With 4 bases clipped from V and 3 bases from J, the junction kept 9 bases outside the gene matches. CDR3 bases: TGCGCCAGCAGTCCCCGAGGGGGACAGATCAATCAGCCCCAGCATTTT. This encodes CASSPRGGQINQPQHF.

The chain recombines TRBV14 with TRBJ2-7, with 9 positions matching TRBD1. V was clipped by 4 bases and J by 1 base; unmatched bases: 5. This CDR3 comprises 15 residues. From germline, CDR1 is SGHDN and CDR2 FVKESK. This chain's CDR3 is CASSLPGQGSYEQYF. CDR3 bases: TGTGCCAGCAGCCTTCCGGGACAGGGATCCTACGAGCAGTACTTC. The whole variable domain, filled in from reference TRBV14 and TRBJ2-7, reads EAGVTQFPSHSVIEKGQTVTLRCDPISGHDNLYWYRRVMGKEIKFLLHFVKESKQDESGMPNNRFLAERTGGTYSTLKVQPAELEDSGVYFCASSLPGQGSYEQYFGPGTRLTVT.

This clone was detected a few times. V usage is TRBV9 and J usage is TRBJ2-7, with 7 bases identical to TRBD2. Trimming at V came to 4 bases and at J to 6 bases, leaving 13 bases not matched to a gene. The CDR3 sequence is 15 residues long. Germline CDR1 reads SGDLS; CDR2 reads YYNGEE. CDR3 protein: CASSTNPTSPPEQYF. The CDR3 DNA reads TGTGCCAGCAGCACGAACCCGACTAGCCCGCCCGAGCAGTACTTC.

CDR3 in amino acids: CASRAKRTGGPVGSSGNTIYF. DNA for the CDR3: TGTGCCAGCAGGGCAAAGCGGACAGGGGGCCCCGTCGGTTCCTCTGGAAACACCATATATTTT. This chain uses TRBV2 with TRBJ1-3; 11 bases fit TRBD1. Germline assignment: CDR1 SNHLY and CDR2 FYNNEI. After removal of 6 bases from V and 0 bases from J, the junction contained 19 bases not matched to a gene. This CDR3 has 21 amino acids.

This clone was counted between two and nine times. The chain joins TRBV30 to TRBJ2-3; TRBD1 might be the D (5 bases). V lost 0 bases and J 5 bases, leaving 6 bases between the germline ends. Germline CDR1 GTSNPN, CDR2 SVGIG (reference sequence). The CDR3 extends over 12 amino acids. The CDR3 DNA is TGTGCCTGGAGTGTTAGGGGAGATACGCAGTATTTT. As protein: CAWSVRGDTQYF.

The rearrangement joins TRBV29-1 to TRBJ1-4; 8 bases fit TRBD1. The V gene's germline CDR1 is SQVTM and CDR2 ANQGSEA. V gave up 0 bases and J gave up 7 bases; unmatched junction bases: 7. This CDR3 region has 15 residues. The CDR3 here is CSVEDPRGLGEKLFF. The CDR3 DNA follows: TGCAGCGTTGAAGATCCCAGGGGGCTAGGTGAAAAACTGTTTTTT.

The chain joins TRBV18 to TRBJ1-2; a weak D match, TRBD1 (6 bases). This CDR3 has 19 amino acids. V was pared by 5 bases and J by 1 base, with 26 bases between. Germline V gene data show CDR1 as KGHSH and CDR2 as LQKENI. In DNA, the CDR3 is TGTGCCAGCTCATCATTCGTAACACTTACCGGGACAATTAACTATGGCTACACCTTC. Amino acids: CASSSFVTLTGTINYGYTF.

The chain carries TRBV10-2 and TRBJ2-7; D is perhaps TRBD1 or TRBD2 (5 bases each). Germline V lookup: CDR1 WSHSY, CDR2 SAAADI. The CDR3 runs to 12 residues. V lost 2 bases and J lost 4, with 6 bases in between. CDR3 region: CASSEGGYEQYF. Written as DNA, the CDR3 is TGCGCCAGCAGTGAGGGGGGATACGAGCAGTACTTC.

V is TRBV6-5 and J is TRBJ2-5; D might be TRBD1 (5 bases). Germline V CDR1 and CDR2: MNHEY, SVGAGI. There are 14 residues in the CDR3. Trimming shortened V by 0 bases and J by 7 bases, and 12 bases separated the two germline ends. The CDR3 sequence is CASSYSIRVPTQYF. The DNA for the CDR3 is TGTGCCAGCAGTTACTCGATCAGGGTACCGACCCAGTACTTC.

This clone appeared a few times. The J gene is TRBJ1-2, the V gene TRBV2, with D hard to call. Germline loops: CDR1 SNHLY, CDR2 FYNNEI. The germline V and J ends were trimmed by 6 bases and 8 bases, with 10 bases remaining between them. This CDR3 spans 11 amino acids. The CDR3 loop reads CASRLGGGYTF. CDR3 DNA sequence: TGTGCCAGCAGATTAGGAGGCGGCTACACCTTC. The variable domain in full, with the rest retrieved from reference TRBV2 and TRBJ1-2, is EPEVTQTPSHQVTQMGQEVILRCVPISNHLYFYWYRQILGQKVEFLVSFYNNEISEKSEIFDDQFSVERPDGSNFTLKIRSTKLEDSAMYFCASRLGGGYTFGSGTRLTVV.

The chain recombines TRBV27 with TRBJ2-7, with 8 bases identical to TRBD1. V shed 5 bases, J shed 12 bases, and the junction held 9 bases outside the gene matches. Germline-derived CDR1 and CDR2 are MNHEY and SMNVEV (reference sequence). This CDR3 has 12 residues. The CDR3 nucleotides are TGTGCCAGCAGTCAAGGACAGGGTCGATCGTACTTC. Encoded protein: CASSQGQGRSYF.

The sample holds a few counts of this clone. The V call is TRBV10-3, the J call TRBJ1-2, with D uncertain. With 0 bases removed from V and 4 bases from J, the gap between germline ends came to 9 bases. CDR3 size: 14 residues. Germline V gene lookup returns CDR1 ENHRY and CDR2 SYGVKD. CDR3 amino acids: CAISESWQPYGYTF. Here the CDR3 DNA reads TGTGCCATCAGTGAGTCTTGGCAGCCCTATGGCTACACCTTC.

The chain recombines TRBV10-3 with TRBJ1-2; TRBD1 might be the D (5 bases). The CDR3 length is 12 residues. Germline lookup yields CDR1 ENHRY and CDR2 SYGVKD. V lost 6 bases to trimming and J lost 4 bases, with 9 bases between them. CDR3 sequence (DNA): TGTGCCATCAGCGGGGGGACCTATGGCTACACCTTC. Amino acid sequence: CAISGGTYGYTF.

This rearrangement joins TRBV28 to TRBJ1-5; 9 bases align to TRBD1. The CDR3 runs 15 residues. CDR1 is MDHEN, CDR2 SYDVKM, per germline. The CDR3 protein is CAAVLDRGGNQPQHF. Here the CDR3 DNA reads TGTGCTGCGGTGTTGGACAGGGGTGGCAATCAGCCCCAGCATTTT.

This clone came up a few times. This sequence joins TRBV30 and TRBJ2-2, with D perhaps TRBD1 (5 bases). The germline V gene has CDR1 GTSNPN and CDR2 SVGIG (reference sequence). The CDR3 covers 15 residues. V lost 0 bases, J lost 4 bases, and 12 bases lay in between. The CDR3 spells CAWSVQKGPTGELFF. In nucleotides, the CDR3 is TGTGCCTGGAGTGTACAGAAGGGGCCCACCGGGGAGCTGTTTTTT.